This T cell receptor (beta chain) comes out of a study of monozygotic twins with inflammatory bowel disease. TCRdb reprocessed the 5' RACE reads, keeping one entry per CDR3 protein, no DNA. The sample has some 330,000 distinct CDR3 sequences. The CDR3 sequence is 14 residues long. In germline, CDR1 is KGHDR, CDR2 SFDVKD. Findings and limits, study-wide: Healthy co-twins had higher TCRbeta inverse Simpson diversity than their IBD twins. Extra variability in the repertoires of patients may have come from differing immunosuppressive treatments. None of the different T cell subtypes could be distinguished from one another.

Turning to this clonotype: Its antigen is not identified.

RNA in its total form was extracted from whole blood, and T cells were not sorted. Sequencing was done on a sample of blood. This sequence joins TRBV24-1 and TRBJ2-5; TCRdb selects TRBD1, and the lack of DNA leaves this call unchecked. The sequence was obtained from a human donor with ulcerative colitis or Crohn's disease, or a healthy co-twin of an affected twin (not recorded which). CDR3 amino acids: CATSRTGKGETQYF.